The entry below describes one T cell receptor (beta chain). Original processing methods: Reference gene primer amplification in the assay estimated nucleated cell counts. This table comes from immunoSEQ multiplex PCR, and its TCRdb copy is limited to in-frame clones, with some not included. V and J calls plus clone size are reproduced from that table; the DNA served to infer D and trimming. In the table there are roughly 40,000 clones, about 86% of which are singletons. The data were taken from a study of blood T cell repertoires in COVID-19. The CDR3 extends over 11 amino acids. Deletions cut 6 bases from V and 4 bases from J, with 7 bases between. CDR1 and CDR2 (germline): SQVTM, ANQGSEA.

The clonotype originates from a middle-aged man with active COVID-19. The sample consisted of peripheral blood. The V call is TRBV29-1, the J call TRBJ2-1, with D unclear. This CDR3 is CSVRGYNEQFF. In nucleotides, the CDR3 is TGCAGCGTCCGCGGTTACAATGAGCAGTTCTTC.